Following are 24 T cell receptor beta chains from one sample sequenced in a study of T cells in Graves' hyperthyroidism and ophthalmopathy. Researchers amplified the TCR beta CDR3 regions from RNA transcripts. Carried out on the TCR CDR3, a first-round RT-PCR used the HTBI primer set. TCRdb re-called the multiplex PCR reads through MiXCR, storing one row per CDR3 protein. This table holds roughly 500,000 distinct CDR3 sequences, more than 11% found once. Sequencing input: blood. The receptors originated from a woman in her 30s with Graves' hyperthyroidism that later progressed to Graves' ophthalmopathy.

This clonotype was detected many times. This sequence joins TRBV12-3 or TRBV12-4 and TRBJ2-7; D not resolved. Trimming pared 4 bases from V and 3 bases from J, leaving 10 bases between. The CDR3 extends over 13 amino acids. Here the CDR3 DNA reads TGTGCCAGCAGTTCTACAGACTTCTACGAGCAGTACTTC. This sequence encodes CASSSTDFYEQYF.

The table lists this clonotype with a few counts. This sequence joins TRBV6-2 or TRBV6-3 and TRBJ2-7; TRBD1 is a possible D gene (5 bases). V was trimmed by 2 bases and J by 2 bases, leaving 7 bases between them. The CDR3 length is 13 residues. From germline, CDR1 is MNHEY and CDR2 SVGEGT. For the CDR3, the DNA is TGTGCCAGCAGTTACAAAGGGGCCTACGAGCAGTACTTC. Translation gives CASSYKGAYEQYF.

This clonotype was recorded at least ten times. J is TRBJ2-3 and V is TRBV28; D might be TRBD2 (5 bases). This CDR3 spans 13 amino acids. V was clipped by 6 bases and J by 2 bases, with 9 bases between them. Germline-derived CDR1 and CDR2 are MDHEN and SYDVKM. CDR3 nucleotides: TGTGCCAGCAGACTAGAAAACACAGATACGCAGTATTTT. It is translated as CASRLENTDTQYF.

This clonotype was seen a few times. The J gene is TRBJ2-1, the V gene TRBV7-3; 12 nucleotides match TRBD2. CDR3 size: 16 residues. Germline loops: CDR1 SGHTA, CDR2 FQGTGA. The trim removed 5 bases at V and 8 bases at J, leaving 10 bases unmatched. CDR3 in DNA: TGTGCCAGCAGCCCTACCCTAGCGGGAGGGTCGGATGAGCAGTTCTTC. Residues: CASSPTLAGGSDEQFF.

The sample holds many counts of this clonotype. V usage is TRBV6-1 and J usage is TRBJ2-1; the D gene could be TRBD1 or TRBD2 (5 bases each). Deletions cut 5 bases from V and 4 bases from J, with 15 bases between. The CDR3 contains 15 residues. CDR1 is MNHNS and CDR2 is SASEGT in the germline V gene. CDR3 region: CASSPQGAEYNEQFF. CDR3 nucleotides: TGTGCCAGCAGTCCCCAGGGAGCAGAATACAATGAGCAGTTCTTC.

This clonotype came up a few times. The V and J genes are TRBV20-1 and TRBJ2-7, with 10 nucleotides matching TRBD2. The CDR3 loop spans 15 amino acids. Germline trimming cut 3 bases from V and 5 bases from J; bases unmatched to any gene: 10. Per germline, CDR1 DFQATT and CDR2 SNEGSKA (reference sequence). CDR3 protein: CSASSYSGRANEQYF. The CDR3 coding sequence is TGCAGTGCTAGTAGCTACAGCGGGAGGGCCAACGAGCAGTACTTC.

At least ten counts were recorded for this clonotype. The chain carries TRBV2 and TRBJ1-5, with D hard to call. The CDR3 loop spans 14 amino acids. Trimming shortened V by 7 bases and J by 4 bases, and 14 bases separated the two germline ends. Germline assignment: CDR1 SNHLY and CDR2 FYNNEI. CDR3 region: CASNGREGNQPQHF. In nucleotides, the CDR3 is TGTGCCAGCAACGGGAGGGAGGGTAATCAGCCCCAGCATTTT. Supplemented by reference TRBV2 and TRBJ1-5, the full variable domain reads EPEVTQTPSHQVTQMGQEVILRCVPISNHLYFYWYRQILGQKVEFLVSFYNNEISEKSEIFDDQFSVERPDGSNFTLKIRSTKLEDSAMYFCASNGREGNQPQHFGDGTRLSIL.

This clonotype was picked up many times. The CDR3 coding sequence is TGTGCCAGCAGCTTAGCGGAAGCGGGACAAAATAATTCACCCCTCCACTTT. Amino acids: CASSLAEAGQNNSPLHF. This sequence joins TRBV7-8 and TRBJ1-6; possibly TRBD1 for D (6 bases). The CDR3 spans 17 residues. The germline V and J ends were trimmed by 0 bases and 5 bases, with 14 bases remaining between them. Germline V gene data show CDR1 as SGHVS and CDR2 as FQNEAQ.

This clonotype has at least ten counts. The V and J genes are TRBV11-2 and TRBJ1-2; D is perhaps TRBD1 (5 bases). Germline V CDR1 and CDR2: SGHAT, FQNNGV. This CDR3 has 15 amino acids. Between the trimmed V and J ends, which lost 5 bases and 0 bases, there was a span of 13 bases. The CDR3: CASSGAGLSNYGYTF. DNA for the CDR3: TGTGCCAGCAGCGGGGCCGGATTATCTAACTATGGCTACACCTTC.

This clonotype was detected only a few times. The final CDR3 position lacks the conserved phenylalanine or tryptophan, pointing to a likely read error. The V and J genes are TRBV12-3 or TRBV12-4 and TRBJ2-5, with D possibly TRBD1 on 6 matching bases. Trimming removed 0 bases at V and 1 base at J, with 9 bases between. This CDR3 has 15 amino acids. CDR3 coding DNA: TGTGCCAGCAGTTTAGCCGGGACACCCCAAGAGACCCAGTACTCC. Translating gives CASSLAGTPQETQYS.

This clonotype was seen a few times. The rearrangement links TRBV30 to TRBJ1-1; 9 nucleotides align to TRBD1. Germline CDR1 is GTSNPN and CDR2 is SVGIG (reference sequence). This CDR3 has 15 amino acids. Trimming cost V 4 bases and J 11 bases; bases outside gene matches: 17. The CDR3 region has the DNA TGTGCCTGGACCCCCGGGACAGGGAGGGCTCTAGGGGCTTTCTTT. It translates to CAWTPGTGRALGAFF.

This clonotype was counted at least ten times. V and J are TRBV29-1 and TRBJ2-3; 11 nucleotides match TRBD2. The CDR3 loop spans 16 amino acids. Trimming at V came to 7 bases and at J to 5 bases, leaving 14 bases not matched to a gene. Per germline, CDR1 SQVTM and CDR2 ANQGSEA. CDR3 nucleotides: TGCAGCGCGACTTCTAGCGGGAGGAAGGATAAAGATACGCAGTATTTT. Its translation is CSATSSGRKDKDTQYF.

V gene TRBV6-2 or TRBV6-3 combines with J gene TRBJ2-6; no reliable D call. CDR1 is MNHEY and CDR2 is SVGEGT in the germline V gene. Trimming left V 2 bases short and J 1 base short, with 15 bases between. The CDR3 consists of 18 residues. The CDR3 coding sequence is TGTGCCAGCAGTTACCGCTCAGCTCTACCGTCTGGGGCCAACGTCCTGACTTTC. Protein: CASSYRSALPSGANVLTF.

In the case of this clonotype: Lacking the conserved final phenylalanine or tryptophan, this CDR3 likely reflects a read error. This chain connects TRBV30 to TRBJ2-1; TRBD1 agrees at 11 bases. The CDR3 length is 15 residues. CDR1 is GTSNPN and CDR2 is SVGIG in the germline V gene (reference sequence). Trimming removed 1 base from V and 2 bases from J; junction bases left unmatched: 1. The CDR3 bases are TGTGCCTGGAGTGAGGGACAGGGGGCCTACAATGAGCAGTTCTCC. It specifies CAWSEGQGAYNEQFS.

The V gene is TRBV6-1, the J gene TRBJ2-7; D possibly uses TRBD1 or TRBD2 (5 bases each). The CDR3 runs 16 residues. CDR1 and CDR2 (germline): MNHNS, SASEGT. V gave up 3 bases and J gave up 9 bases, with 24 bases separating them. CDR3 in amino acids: CASSDGHRDGFYGQYF. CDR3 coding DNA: TGTGCCAGCAGTGACGGCCACCGGGACGGGTTTTATGGGCAGTACTTC.

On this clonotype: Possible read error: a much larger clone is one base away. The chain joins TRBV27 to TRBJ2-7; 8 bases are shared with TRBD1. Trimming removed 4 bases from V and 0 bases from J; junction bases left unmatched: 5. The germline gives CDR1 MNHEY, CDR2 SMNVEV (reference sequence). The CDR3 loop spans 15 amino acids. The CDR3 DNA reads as TGTGCCAGCAGTTCATCTGACAGGGGCTCCTACGAGCAGTACTTC. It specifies CASSSSDRGSYEQYF.

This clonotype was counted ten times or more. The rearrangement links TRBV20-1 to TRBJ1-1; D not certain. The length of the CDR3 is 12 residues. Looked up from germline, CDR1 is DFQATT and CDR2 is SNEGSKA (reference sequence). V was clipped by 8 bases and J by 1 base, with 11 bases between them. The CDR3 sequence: CSPIWGNTEAFF. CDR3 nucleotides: TGCAGTCCCATCTGGGGGAACACTGAAGCTTTCTTT.

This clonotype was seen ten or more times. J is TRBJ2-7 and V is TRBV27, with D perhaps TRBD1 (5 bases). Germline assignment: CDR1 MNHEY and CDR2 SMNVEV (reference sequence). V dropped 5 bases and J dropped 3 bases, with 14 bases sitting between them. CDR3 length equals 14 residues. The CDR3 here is CASSITGRFYEQYF. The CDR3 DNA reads TGTGCCAGCAGTATAACAGGCCGTTTCTACGAGCAGTACTTC.

CDR3: CASSQGGKGTGNTIYF. CDR3 bases: TGTGCCAGCAGCCAAGGAGGAAAGGGCACCGGAAACACCATATATTTT. V is TRBV7-2 and J is TRBJ1-3; D ambiguous. V dropped 5 bases and J dropped 4 bases, with 18 bases sitting between them. This CDR3 is 16 amino acids long. Per germline, CDR1 SGHTA and CDR2 FQGNSA.

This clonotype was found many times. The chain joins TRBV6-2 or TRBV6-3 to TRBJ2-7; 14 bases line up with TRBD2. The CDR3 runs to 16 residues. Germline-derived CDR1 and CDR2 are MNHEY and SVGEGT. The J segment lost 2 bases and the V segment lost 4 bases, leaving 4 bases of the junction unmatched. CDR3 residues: CASSSGLAGGAYEQYF. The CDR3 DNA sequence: TGTGCCAGCAGTTCCGGACTAGCGGGAGGTGCCTACGAGCAGTACTTC.

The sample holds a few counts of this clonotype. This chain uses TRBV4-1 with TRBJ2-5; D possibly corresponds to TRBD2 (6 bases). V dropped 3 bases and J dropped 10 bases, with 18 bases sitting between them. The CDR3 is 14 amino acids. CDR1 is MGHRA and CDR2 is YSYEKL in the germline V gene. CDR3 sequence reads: CASSQRQGPGDQYF. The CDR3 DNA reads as TGCGCCAGCAGCCAGAGGCAGGGCCCGGGAGACCAGTACTTC.

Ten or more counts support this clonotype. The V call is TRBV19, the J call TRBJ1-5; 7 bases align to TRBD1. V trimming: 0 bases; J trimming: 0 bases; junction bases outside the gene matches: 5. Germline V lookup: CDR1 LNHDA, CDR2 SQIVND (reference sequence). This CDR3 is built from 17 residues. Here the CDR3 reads CASSIDRGRDSNQPQHF. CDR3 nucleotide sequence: TGTGCCAGTAGTATAGACAGGGGGAGGGATAGCAATCAGCCCCAGCATTTT.

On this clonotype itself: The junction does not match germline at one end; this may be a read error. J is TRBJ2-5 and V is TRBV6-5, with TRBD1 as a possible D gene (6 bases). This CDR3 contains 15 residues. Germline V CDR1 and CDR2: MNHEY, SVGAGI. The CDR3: CASSYLGHRAENQYF. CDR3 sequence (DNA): TGTGCCAGCAGTTACCTGGGACATAGGGCCGAGAACCAGTACTTC.

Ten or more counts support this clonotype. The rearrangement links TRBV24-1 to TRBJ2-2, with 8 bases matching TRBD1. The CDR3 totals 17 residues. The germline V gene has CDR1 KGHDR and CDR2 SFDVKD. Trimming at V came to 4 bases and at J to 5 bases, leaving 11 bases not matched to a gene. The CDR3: CATSDPQGAGGTGELFF. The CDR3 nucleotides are TGTGCCACCAGTGACCCGCAGGGGGCAGGGGGGACCGGGGAGCTGTTTTTT.